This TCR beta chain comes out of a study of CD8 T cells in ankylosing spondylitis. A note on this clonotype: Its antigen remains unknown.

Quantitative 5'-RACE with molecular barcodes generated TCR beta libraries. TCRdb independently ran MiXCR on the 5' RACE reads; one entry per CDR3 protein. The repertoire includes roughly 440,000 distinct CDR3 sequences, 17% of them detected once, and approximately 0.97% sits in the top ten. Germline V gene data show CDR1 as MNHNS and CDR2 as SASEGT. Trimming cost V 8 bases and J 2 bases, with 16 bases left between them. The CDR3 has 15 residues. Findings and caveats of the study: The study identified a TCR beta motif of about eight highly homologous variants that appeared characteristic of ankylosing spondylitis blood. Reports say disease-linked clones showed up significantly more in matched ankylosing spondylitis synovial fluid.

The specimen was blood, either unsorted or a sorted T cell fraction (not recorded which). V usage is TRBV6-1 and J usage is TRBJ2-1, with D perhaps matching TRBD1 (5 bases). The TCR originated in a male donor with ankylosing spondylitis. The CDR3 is CASSISAGPYNEQFF. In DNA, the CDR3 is TGTGCCAGCTCTATCTCGGCAGGGCCCTACAATGAGCAGTTCTTC.